These 20 T cell receptor beta chains originate from one sample sequenced in a study of regulatory T cells in long-lasting Graves disease. Arm-PCR of CDR3 regions and iRepertoire HTBI primers were the basis on which TCR beta libraries were built. Via MiXCR, TCRdb re-called the multiplex PCR reads, giving one row per CDR3 protein. Among hundreds of thousands of distinct CDR3 sequences listed, about 13% were seen once. Time point given: newly diagnosed GD, antithyroid drugs for less than 3 months. PBMCs provided the RNA from which the TCR library was made. The same data also went into a second study, on T cells in Graves' hyperthyroidism and ophthalmopathy.

Source: peripheral blood mononuclear cells (PBMCs), taken at new diagnosis, from a patient treated with antithyroid drugs. The receptors here all came from a man under 40 with Graves disease.

The rearrangement joins TRBV5-1 to TRBJ2-4; no reliable D call. The CDR3 length is 16 residues. V was cut by 4 bases and J by 0 bases, with 14 bases left in between. Germline CDR1 SGHRS, CDR2 YFSETQ. The DNA of the CDR3 is TGCGCCAGCAGCCCACTATCCGACCTAGCCAAAAACATTCAGTACTTC. Amino acids: CASSPLSDLAKNIQYF.

The rearrangement uses TRBV20-1 and TRBJ1-2, with TRBD1 identical over 7 bases. After removal of 3 bases from V and 8 bases from J, the junction contained 6 bases not matched to a gene. The CDR3 sequence is 12 residues long. The germline V gene encodes CDR1 DFQATT and CDR2 SNEGSKA (reference sequence). Written as DNA, the CDR3 is TGCAGTGCTAGGGGGCAGGGGGAAGGCTACACCTTC. Encoded protein: CSARGQGEGYTF.

The table lists this clonotype with many counts. The chain links TRBV11-2 to TRBJ2-7; D possibly matches TRBD1 or TRBD2 (6 bases each). The ends were cut back, 5 bases at V and 11 bases at J, with 16 bases in the middle. The CDR3 contains 12 residues. Germline loops: CDR1 SGHAT, CDR2 FQNNGV. The CDR3, as DNA: TGTGCCAGCAGCCGAGGGGGAGGTTCGGAGTACTTC. Translation gives CASSRGGGSEYF.

This clonotype was seen many times. In nucleotides, the CDR3 is TGTGCCAGCAGCTTGTACAGTAGCGGGATGTACACAGATACGCAGTATTTT. Protein sequence: CASSLYSSGMYTDTQYF. The rearrangement joins TRBV7-2 to TRBJ2-3, with 8 bases aligning to TRBD2. This CDR3 spans 17 amino acids. Trimming at V came to 3 bases and at J to 2 bases, leaving 10 bases not matched to a gene. Per germline, CDR1 SGHTA and CDR2 FQGNSA.

This clonotype appeared many times. This chain uses TRBV19 with TRBJ2-7; 8 nucleotides align to TRBD2. The germline gives CDR1 LNHDA, CDR2 SQIVND (reference sequence). Trimming took 6 bases from V and 2 from J; bases not matched to a gene: 9. The CDR3 loop spans 15 amino acids. The CDR3 here is CASSRTGGSPYEQYF. CDR3 nucleotide sequence: TGTGCCAGTAGCCGGACGGGGGGGTCGCCCTACGAGCAGTACTTC.

The V gene is TRBV30, the J gene TRBJ2-2; D gene ambiguous. Trimming shortened V by 0 bases and J by 8 bases, and 10 bases separated the two germline ends. This CDR3 spans 13 amino acids. Germline loops: CDR1 GTSNPN, CDR2 SVGIG (reference sequence). CDR3 nucleotide sequence: TGTGCCTGGAGTGTACGTCAGCAGGGGGAGCTGTTTTTT. It codes for CAWSVRQQGELFF.

This clonotype was detected ten times or more. The chain combines TRBV11-3 with TRBJ2-2; 10 nucleotides line up with TRBD1. J lost 4 bases, V lost 4 bases, and 3 bases had no gene match. The CDR3 totals 15 residues. Germline V gives CDR1 SGHNT, CDR2 YENEEA. CDR3 DNA: TGTGCCAGCAGCTCCTGGACAGGGGGCACCGGGGAGCTGTTTTTT. This gives the protein CASSSWTGGTGELFF. Combining the CDR3 with reference TRBV11-3 and TRBJ2-2 gives the whole variable domain EAGVVQSPRYKIIEKKQPVAFWCNPISGHNTLYWYLQNLGQGPELLIRYENEEAVDDSQLPKDRFSAERLKGVDSTLKIQPAELGDSAVYLCASSSWTGGTGELFFGEGSRLTVL.

This clonotype was counted between two and nine times. The chain employs TRBV5-6 and TRBJ2-1; no definite D call. The CDR3 totals 14 residues. Looked up from germline, CDR1 is SGHDT and CDR2 is YYEEEE. The V gene lost 1 base and the J gene lost 9 bases, with 14 bases spanning the gap. CDR3 bases: TGTGCCAGCAGCTTGTATTCCGGGTCCGTTGAGCAGTTCTTC. Its translation is CASSLYSGSVEQFF.

V gene TRBV5-6 combines with J gene TRBJ2-2; no clear D gene. There are 13 residues in the CDR3. CDR1 SGHDT and CDR2 YYEEEE come from the germline V gene. V gave up 2 bases and J gave up 7 bases, with 9 bases separating them. CDR3 bases: TGTGCCAGCAGCTTCGCGGTGGTCGGGGAGCTGTTTTTT. As protein: CASSFAVVGELFF.

The gene calls are TRBV6-1 and TRBJ2-4; 8 positions match TRBD1. V dropped 3 bases and J dropped 0; count of bases not matched to a gene: 13. Germline values: CDR1 MNHNS, CDR2 SASEGT. CDR3 length: 19 residues. DNA of the CDR3: TGTGCCAGCAGTGAGCAGGGGGCAAGCTCGTTATTAGCCAAAAACATTCAGTACTTC. It encodes CASSEQGASSLLAKNIQYF.

In its sample, this clonotype was seen a few times. V gene TRBV10-3 combines with J gene TRBJ2-4; 10 bases are shared with TRBD1. Germline CDR1 reads ENHRY; CDR2 reads SYGVKD. Unmatched junction bases numbered 7, after V lost 0 bases and J lost 5 bases. The CDR3 runs to 17 residues. The CDR3 here is CAISESGAGTGENIQYF. CDR3 nucleotide sequence: TGTGCCATCAGTGAGTCGGGGGCCGGGACAGGGGAAAACATTCAGTACTTC.

This clonotype was counted ten times or more. The rearrangement joins TRBV6-1 to TRBJ2-1, with D unresolved. V shed 5 bases and J shed 10 bases, with 18 bases lying between them. The V gene's germline CDR1 is MNHNS and CDR2 SASEGT. This CDR3 is built from 14 residues. CDR3 in DNA: TGTGCCAGCAGTAGCCGCATTGTTGGGCGGGAGCAGTTCTTC. This encodes CASSSRIVGREQFF.

The rearrangement uses TRBV5-1 and TRBJ2-7; tentative D call: TRBD2 (6 bases). The CDR3 covers 14 residues. Germline CDR1 reads SGHRS; CDR2 reads YFSETQ. Trimming shortened V by 0 bases and J by 4 bases, and 11 bases separated the two germline ends. The CDR3 sequence is CASSLAAGRYEQYF. DNA of the CDR3: TGCGCCAGCAGCTTGGCCGCGGGGAGGTACGAGCAGTACTTC.

This clonotype occurred many times. The chain uses TRBV18 and TRBJ2-3; no clear D gene. The CDR3 consists of 14 residues. Germline V gene lookup returns CDR1 KGHSH and CDR2 LQKENI. Trimming took off 1 base at V and 4 bases at J, with 9 bases between the two ends. CDR3 nucleotide sequence: TGTGCCAGCTCACCACGACTTCCTCCAGATACGCAGTATTTT. Protein product: CASSPRLPPDTQYF. The full variable domain, with the rest looked up from reference TRBV18 and TRBJ2-3, is NAGVMQNPRHLVRRRGQEARLRCSPMKGHSHVYWYRQLPEEGLKFMVYLQKENIIDESGMPKERFSAEFPKEGPSILRIQQVVRGDSAAYFCASSPRLPPDTQYFGPGTRLTVL.

This clonotype occurred many times. The V gene is TRBV12-5, the J gene TRBJ2-1; 10 bases are a match to TRBD2. J lost 3 bases, V lost 6 bases, and 2 bases had no gene match. The germline V gene has CDR1 LGHNT and CDR2 FRNRAP. This CDR3 comprises 14 residues. The CDR3 nucleotides read TGTGCTAGTGGCCCTAGCGGGGGCTACAATGAGCAGTTCTTC. This sequence encodes CASGPSGGYNEQFF.

In its sample, this clonotype was seen many times. The chain combines TRBV6-1 with TRBJ2-2; 7 nucleotides agree with TRBD1. Germline V gene data show CDR1 as MNHNS and CDR2 as SASEGT. V shed 6 bases and J 6 bases; nucleotides not matched to a gene: 13. There are 16 residues in the CDR3. The CDR3 DNA reads as TGTGCCAGCAGGTGGACTGGGACAGTAGTTTCCGGGGAGCTGTTTTTT. Its translation is CASRWTGTVVSGELFF.

This clonotype has ten or more counts. The chain uses TRBV28 and TRBJ2-7; TRBD2 might be the D (6 bases). The CDR3 has 18 amino acids. Deletions cut 8 bases from V and 4 bases from J, with 30 bases between. CDR1 and CDR2 from the germline V gene are MDHEN and SYDVKM. Here the CDR3 DNA reads TGTGCCAGCCCGACGGGGTGCGACATAGCGGAAAGATTATACGAGCAGTACTTC. It translates to CASPTGCDIAERLYEQYF.

In its sample, this clonotype was seen many times. V is TRBV24-1 and J is TRBJ1-2, with D uncertain. The CDR3 has 12 residues. Trimming removed 4 bases from V and 2 bases from J, with 4 bases in between. The germline V gene encodes CDR1 KGHDR and CDR2 SFDVKD. The CDR3 protein is CATSERNYGYTF. DNA for the CDR3: TGTGCCACCAGTGAGCGGAACTATGGCTACACCTTC.

This clonotype has a count of ten or more. The genes are TRBV24-1 and TRBJ2-5; TRBD2 agrees at 14 bases. Losses at the gene ends were 3 bases for V and 5 bases for J; bases not matched to a gene: 7. From germline, CDR1 is KGHDR and CDR2 SFDVKD. This CDR3 comprises 17 residues. CDR3 residues: CATSDATSGRVVETQYF. For the CDR3, the DNA is TGTGCCACCAGTGATGCGACTAGCGGGAGGGTTGTGGAGACCCAGTACTTC.

The chain employs TRBV5-4 and TRBJ2-1, with D unclear. The V end lost 4 bases, the J end lost 5 bases, and 13 bases lay between the germline ends. CDR1 is SGHNT and CDR2 is YYREEE in the germline V gene (reference sequence). The length of the CDR3 is 14 residues. The CDR3 bases are TGTGCCAGCAGCGGGAAAATGGCCGACAATGAGCAGTTCTTC. Amino acid sequence: CASSGKMADNEQFF.